These 22 T cell receptor beta chains came from one sample sequenced in a study of shared clonotypes between healthy human individuals. The repertoire was sequenced with immunoSEQ multiplex PCR; TCRdb's copy has only in-frame clones and lacks some. The profile covers about 2.4 million clones, with roughly 93% appearing a single time and 0.35% to 0.45% taken by the ten largest. Source material: naive CD4+ T cells from PBMCs. Subset reported: CD45RA+ positively selected. The receptors originated from a man between 18 and 29 years old in good health. Some clones in this sample may be carry-over from other donors' samples.

The chain employs TRBV28 and TRBJ1-2; D is ambiguous. From germline, CDR1 is MDHEN and CDR2 SYDVKM. The length of the CDR3 is 13 residues. Trimming took off 3 bases at V and 4 bases at J, with 9 bases between the two ends. CDR3 nucleotides: TGTGCCAGCAGTTTTAACGTCCCCTATGGCTACACCTTC. Protein product: CASSFNVPYGYTF.

The CDR3 DNA follows: TGTGCCAGCAGCGTAGAGGGCTATCCTTCCTACGAGCAGTACTTC. Amino acid sequence: CASSVEGYPSYEQYF. V usage is TRBV9 and J usage is TRBJ2-7, with D hard to call. Per germline, CDR1 SGDLS and CDR2 YYNGEE. Trimming stripped 0 bases from V and 1 base from J, with 11 bases between. The CDR3 contains 15 residues.

This clone has a single count. This chain uses TRBV7-2 with TRBJ1-3; TRBD1 agrees at 7 bases. V was pared by 4 bases and J by 0 bases, with 12 bases of the junction left unmatched. Germline loops: CDR1 SGHTA, CDR2 FQGNSA. This CDR3 region has 18 residues. The CDR3 here is CASSSSKGQTISGNTIYF. Written as DNA, the CDR3 is TGTGCCAGCAGCTCAAGTAAGGGACAGACCATCTCTGGAAACACCATATATTTT.

The chain uses TRBV19 and TRBJ2-7; the D gene is possibly TRBD1 (8 bases). Germline loops: CDR1 LNHDA, CDR2 SQIVND (reference sequence). Trimming cost V 3 bases and J 1 base, with 13 bases left between them. The CDR3 has 15 amino acids. CDR3 nucleotide sequence: TGTGCCAGTAGTATGTTACAGGGGGGGTCCTACGAGCAGTACTTC. This codes for CASSMLQGGSYEQYF.

V is TRBV18 and J is TRBJ1-1; the D is unclear. The CDR3 totals 13 residues. The ends were cut back, 2 bases at V and 3 bases at J, with 7 bases in the middle. CDR1 and CDR2 from the germline V gene are KGHSH and LQKENI. CDR3 in amino acids: CASSPGVYTEAFF. The DNA of the CDR3 is TGTGCCAGCTCACCAGGGGTGTACACTGAAGCTTTCTTT. Based on the CDR3 plus reference TRBV18 and TRBJ1-1, the full variable domain is NAGVMQNPRHLVRRRGQEARLRCSPMKGHSHVYWYRQLPEEGLKFMVYLQKENIIDESGMPKERFSAEFPKEGPSILRIQQVVRGDSAAYFCASSPGVYTEAFFGQGTRLTVV.

The CDR3 sequence is CASSLAALGDGELFF. DNA of the CDR3: TGCGCCAGCAGCTTGGCCGCACTCGGGGACGGGGAGCTGTTTTTT. The rearrangement joins TRBV5-1 to TRBJ2-2, with D perhaps matching TRBD2 (5 bases). Trimming took 0 bases from V and 7 from J, leaving 13 bases between them. From germline, CDR1 is SGHRS and CDR2 YFSETQ. This CDR3 has 15 amino acids.

This clone has just a few counts. The chain has TRBV28 and TRBJ1-5; no definite D call. Per germline, CDR1 MDHEN and CDR2 SYDVKM. This CDR3 has 14 residues. The ends were cut back, 2 bases at V and 1 base at J, with 6 bases in the middle. For the CDR3, the DNA is TGTGCCAGCAGTTTACCCAGAAGCAATCAGCCCCAGCATTTT. Its protein product is CASSLPRSNQPQHF.

This clone occurred a few times. Other DNA sequences in this sample translate to the same CDR3. The rearrangement uses TRBV2 and TRBJ2-2, with D unclear. The CDR3 contains 11 residues. Between the trimmed V and J ends, which lost 6 bases and 4 bases, there was a span of 3 bases. CDR1 is SNHLY, CDR2 FYNNEI, per germline. The CDR3 spells CASSRTGELFF. As DNA, the CDR3 is TGTGCCAGCAGCCGCACCGGGGAGCTGTTTTTT.

This clone was found once. The chain joins TRBV28 to TRBJ2-7; 8 nucleotides line up with TRBD2. The CDR3 is 15 amino acids. From germline, CDR1 is MDHEN and CDR2 SYDVKM. Trimming took 6 bases from V and 1 from J; bases not matched to a gene: 8. The CDR3 loop reads CASRSGAGESYEQYF. The DNA for the CDR3 is TGTGCCAGCAGGTCAGGAGCGGGGGAATCCTACGAGCAGTACTTC. Complete variable domain (other parts from reference TRBV28 and TRBJ2-7): DVKVTQSSRYLVKRTGEKVFLECVQDMDHENMFWYRQDPGLGLRLIYFSYDVKMKEKGDIPEGYSVSREKKERFSLILESASTNQTSMYLCASRSGAGESYEQYFGPGTRLTVT.

V usage is TRBV5-8 and J usage is TRBJ2-1, with 8 nucleotides matching TRBD2. Germline values: CDR1 SGHTS, CDR2 YDEGEE. J lost 7 bases, V lost 0 bases, and 15 bases had no gene match. This CDR3 region has 18 residues. This chain's CDR3 is CASSLGGTSGSEENEQFF. For the CDR3, the DNA is TGTGCCAGCAGCTTGGGGGGAACTAGCGGAAGCGAGGAGAATGAGCAGTTCTTC.

V gene TRBV18 combines with J gene TRBJ2-5; TRBD1 aligns across 7 bases. There are 16 residues in the CDR3. The V segment lost 1 base and the J segment 3 bases; nucleotides outside the gene matches: 8. CDR1 and CDR2 from the germline V gene are KGHSH and LQKENI. The CDR3, as DNA: TGTGCCAGCTCACCACTTCTGGTGGGACAGAAAGAGACCCAGTACTTC. Translated: CASSPLLVGQKETQYF. Drawing the rest from reference TRBV18 and TRBJ2-5, the complete variable domain is NAGVMQNPRHLVRRRGQEARLRCSPMKGHSHVYWYRQLPEEGLKFMVYLQKENIIDESGMPKERFSAEFPKEGPSILRIQQVVRGDSAAYFCASSPLLVGQKETQYFGPGTRLLVL.

This clone was found once. The J gene is TRBJ2-7, the V gene TRBV5-6; tentatively, D is TRBD1 or TRBD2 (5 bases each). V lost 2 bases to trimming and J lost 5 bases, with 11 bases between them. Germline V gives CDR1 SGHDT, CDR2 YYEEEE. The CDR3 has 13 residues. The CDR3 protein is CASSFGRDHEQYF. The CDR3 region has the DNA TGTGCCAGCAGCTTCGGCAGGGACCACGAGCAGTACTTC.

The chain recombines TRBV6-6 with TRBJ2-7; a possible D gene is TRBD2 (5 bases). CDR1 and CDR2 (germline): MNHNY, SVGAGI (reference sequence). Trimming removed 4 bases from V and 3 bases from J, with 16 bases in between. The CDR3 is 15 amino acids. CDR3 loop: CASSSSGSPIYEQYF. In DNA form, the CDR3 reads TGTGCCAGCAGTTCGTCGGGGTCCCCGATCTACGAGCAGTACTTC.

V gene TRBV29-1 combines with J gene TRBJ2-7, with D possibly matching TRBD2 (5 bases). There are 11 residues in the CDR3. Germline V gives CDR1 SQVTM, CDR2 ANQGSEA. V shed 7 bases and J shed 4 bases, with 11 bases lying between them. CDR3 in DNA: TGCAGCGGTGGGGAGAATTACGAGCAGTACTTC. Its protein is CSGGENYEQYF.

The chain couples TRBV27 to TRBJ1-2; TRBD1 agrees at 7 bases. CDR1 MNHEY and CDR2 SMNVEV come from the germline V gene (reference sequence). Trimming took 6 bases from V and 4 from J; bases not matched to a gene: 17. The CDR3 spans 17 residues. The DNA for the CDR3 is TGTGCCAGCAGACCCGCCGACAGGGAAGGAAGCCTCTATGGCTACACCTTC. Protein sequence: CASRPADREGSLYGYTF.

Worth noting for this clone: This sample also contains other DNA sequences that code for the same CDR3. The chain employs TRBV7-9 and TRBJ2-5; D call uncertain. The germline V gene has CDR1 SEHNR and CDR2 FQNEAQ (reference sequence). CDR3 length equals 12 residues. Trimming took off 5 bases at V and 0 bases at J, with 4 bases between the two ends. For the CDR3, the DNA is TGTGCCAGCAGCCGTAACCAAGAGACCCAGTACTTC. It translates to CASSRNQETQYF.

The V gene is TRBV9, the J gene TRBJ2-7, with 8 bases lining up with TRBD2. The germline CDR1 and CDR2 sequences are SGDLS and YYNGEE. This CDR3 comprises 21 residues. J lost 4 bases, V lost 3 bases, and 27 bases had no gene match. For the CDR3, the DNA is TGTGCCAGCAGCGCCCAGAAAAATAGGTGGGGCGGGAGGCCCCTCGGGTACGAGCAGTACTTC. The encoded protein is CASSAQKNRWGGRPLGYEQYF.

The V gene is TRBV10-3, the J gene TRBJ2-1; unclear D gene. The CDR3 consists of 15 residues. CDR1 ENHRY and CDR2 SYGVKD come from the germline V gene. V was shortened by 0 bases and J by 0 bases, with 6 bases between the two germline ends. In DNA form, the CDR3 reads TGTGCCATCAGTGAGTCGGCAGTCTCCTACAATGAGCAGTTCTTC. Protein: CAISESAVSYNEQFF.

Concerning this clone: In the same sample, other DNA sequences code for this CDR3. The V call is TRBV7-2, the J call TRBJ2-5; D gene uncertain. The CDR3 extends over 12 amino acids. Looked up from germline, CDR1 is SGHTA and CDR2 is FQGNSA. V shed 3 bases and J shed 4 bases, with 6 bases lying between them. DNA for the CDR3: TGTGCCAGCAGCTTCTCAGGAGAGACCCAGTACTTC. It codes for CASSFSGETQYF.

V and J are TRBV18 and TRBJ1-1, with no clear D. Trimming removed 2 bases at V and 6 bases at J, with 16 bases between. This CDR3 is built from 15 residues. Germline CDR1 KGHSH, CDR2 LQKENI. This chain's CDR3 is CASSPYSRKSAEAFF. The DNA for the CDR3 is TGTGCCAGCTCACCATACTCCAGGAAGTCGGCTGAAGCTTTCTTT.

This clone came up once. Sequence at one end of the junction differs from germline and may be a read error. The gene calls are TRBV5-5 and TRBJ2-5, with 11 bases fitting TRBD2. The CDR3 extends over 13 amino acids. Looked up from germline, CDR1 is SGHKS and CDR2 is YYEKEE (reference sequence). The chain's CDR3 is CASSLGTSGRTNF. The CDR3 DNA sequence: TGTGCCAGCAGCTTGGGAACTAGCGGGAGAACGAACTTC.

As regards this clone: This same CDR3 is encoded by further DNA sequences in the sample. The J gene is TRBJ2-7, the V gene TRBV28; D may be TRBD1 or TRBD2 (6 bases each). Deletions cut 3 bases from V and 2 bases from J, with 8 bases between. Germline lookup yields CDR1 MDHEN and CDR2 SYDVKM. CDR3 length equals 13 residues. The CDR3 region has the DNA TGTGCCAGCAGTTTGGGGGGCCCCTACGAGCAGTACTTC. Its translation is CASSLGGPYEQYF.